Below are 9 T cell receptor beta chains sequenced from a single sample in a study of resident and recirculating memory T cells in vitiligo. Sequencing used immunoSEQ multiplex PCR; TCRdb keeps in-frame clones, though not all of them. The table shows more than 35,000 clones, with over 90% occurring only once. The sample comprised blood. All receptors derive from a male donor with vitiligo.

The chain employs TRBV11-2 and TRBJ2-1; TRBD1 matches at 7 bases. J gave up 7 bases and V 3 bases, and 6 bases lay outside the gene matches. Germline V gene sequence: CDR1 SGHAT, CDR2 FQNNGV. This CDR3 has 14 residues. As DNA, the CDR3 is TGTGCCAGCAGCTTCGGGACAGCTTTAAATGAGCAGTTCTTC. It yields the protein CASSFGTALNEQFF.

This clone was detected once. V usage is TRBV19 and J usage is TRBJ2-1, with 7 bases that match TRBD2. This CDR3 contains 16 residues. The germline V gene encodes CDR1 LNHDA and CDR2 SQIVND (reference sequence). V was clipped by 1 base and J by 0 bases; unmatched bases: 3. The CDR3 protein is CASSIVGGSSYNEQFF. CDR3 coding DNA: TGTGCCAGTAGTATAGTCGGGGGGAGCTCCTACAATGAGCAGTTCTTC.

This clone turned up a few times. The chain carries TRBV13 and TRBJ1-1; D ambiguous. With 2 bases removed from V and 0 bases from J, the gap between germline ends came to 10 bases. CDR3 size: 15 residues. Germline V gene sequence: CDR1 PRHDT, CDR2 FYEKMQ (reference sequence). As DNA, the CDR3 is TGTGCCAGCAGCTTATCCAGGAACATGAACACTGAAGCTTTCTTT. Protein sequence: CASSLSRNMNTEAFF. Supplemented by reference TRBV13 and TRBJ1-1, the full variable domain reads AAGVIQSPRHLIKEKRETATLKCYPIPRHDTVYWYQQGPGQDPQFLISFYEKMQSDKGSIPDRFSAQQFSDYHSELNMSSLELGDSALYFCASSLSRNMNTEAFFGQGTRLTVV.

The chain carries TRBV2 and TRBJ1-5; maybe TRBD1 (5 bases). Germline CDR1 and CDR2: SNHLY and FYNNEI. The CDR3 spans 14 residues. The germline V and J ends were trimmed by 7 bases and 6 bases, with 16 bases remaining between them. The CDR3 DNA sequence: TGTGCCAGCACTCAGGGAAGGGAAGGTCAGCCCCAGCATTTT. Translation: CASTQGREGQPQHF.

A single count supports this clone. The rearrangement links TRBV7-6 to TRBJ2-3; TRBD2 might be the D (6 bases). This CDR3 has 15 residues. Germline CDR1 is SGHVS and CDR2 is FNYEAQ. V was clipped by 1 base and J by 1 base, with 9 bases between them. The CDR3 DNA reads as TGTGCCAGCAGCTTAGGGCGGGGCCGCACAGATACGCAGTATTTT. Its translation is CASSLGRGRTDTQYF.

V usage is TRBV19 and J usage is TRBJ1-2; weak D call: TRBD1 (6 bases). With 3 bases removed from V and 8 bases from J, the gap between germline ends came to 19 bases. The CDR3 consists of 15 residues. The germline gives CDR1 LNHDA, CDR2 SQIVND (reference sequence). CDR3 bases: TGTGCCAGTAGTATTCGCCCAGGGGCGAGTCGGGGCTACACCTTC. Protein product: CASSIRPGASRGYTF. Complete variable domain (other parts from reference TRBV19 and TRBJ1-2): DGGITQSPKYLFRKEGQNVTLSCEQNLNHDAMYWYRQDPGQGLRLIYYSQIVNDFQKGDIAEGYSVSREKKESFPLTVTSAQKNPTAFYLCASSIRPGASRGYTFGSGTRLTVV.

The CDR3 region is CASSLAHAIDTQYF. The CDR3 DNA sequence: TGTGCCAGCAGCTTAGCCCATGCTATAGATACGCAGTATTTT. V and J are TRBV7-8 and TRBJ2-3; no definite D call. Deletions cut 0 bases from V and 5 bases from J, with 9 bases between. This CDR3 comprises 14 residues. Germline values: CDR1 SGHVS, CDR2 FQNEAQ.

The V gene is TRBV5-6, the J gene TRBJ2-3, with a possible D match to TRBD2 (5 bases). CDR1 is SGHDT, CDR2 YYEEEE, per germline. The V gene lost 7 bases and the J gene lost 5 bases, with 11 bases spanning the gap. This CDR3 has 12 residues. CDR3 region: CASYSEQDTQYF. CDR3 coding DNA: TGTGCCAGCTATAGCGAGCAAGATACGCAGTATTTT.

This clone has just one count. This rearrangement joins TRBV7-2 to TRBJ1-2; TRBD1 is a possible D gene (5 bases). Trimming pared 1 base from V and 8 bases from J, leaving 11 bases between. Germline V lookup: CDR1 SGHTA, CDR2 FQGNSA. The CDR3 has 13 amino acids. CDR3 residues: CASSLERGMGYTF. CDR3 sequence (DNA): TGTGCCAGCAGCTTAGAGCGGGGCATGGGCTACACCTTC.